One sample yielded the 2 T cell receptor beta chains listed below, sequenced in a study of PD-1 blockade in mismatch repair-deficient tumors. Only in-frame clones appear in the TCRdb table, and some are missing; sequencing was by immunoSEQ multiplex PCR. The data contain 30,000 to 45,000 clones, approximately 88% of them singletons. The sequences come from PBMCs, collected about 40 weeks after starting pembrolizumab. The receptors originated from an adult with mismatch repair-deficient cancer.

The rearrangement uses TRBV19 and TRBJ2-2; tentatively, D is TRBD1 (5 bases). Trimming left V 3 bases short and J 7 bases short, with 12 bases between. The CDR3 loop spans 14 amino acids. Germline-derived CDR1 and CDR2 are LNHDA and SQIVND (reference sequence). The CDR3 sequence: CASSIPRENGELFF. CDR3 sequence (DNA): TGTGCCAGTAGTATCCCCAGGGAAAACGGGGAGCTGTTTTTT.

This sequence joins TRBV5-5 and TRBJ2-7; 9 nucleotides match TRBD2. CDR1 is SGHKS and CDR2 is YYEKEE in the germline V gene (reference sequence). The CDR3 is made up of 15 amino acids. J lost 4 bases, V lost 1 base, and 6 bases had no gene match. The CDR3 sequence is CASSLMTSGFYEQYF. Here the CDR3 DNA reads TGTGCCAGCAGCTTGATGACTAGCGGTTTTTACGAGCAGTACTTC.